A selection of T cell receptor beta chains follows, all from one sample in a study of cytomegalovirus exposure and HLA in healthy donors. TCRdb's copy holds only in-frame clones and misses some; the assay was immunoSEQ multiplex PCR. Found here are roughly 69,000 clones, around 72% of them singletons; the top ten hold 14%. Source material: PBMCs. The receptors shown here come from a male donor in good health and CMV-seropositive. Each CDR3 is given without its conserved first and last residue.

TRBV4-1,TRBJ2-7,ASSQPSGRAGEQY
TRBV27,TRBJ1-1,ASSLIGQGNTEAF
TRBV5-1,TRBJ2-2,ASSWMGQGKRGELF
TRBV7-2,TRBJ2-1,ASSPTGGSYNEQF
TRBV6-5,TRBJ1-2,ASRWTANYGYT
TRBV29-1,TRBJ2-3,SVDLRGQGARDTQY
TRBV29-1,TRBJ2-2,SADTYTGELF
TRBV5-4,TRBJ1-2,ASSLFGDRGNYGYT
TRBV27,TRBJ1-4,ASSFKGANEKLF
TRBV10-2,TRBJ1-5,ASSAGGENQPQH
TRBV7-9,TRBJ1-4,SSSNRVSKLF
TRBV7-2,-,ASSSYSYPYEQY
TRBV27,TRBJ2-7,ASRSPGGRYYEQY
TRBV29-1,TRBJ2-7,SVEDGRGSSYEQY
TRBV4-1,TRBJ1-4,ASSHLTGLNEKLF
TRBV7-9,TRBJ2-3,ASSRGRLTGQHTDTQY
TRBV5-4,TRBJ2-7,ASSLAPGGTSYEQY
TRBV6-5,TRBJ1-1,ASSLRTDLTEAF
TRBV7-2,TRBJ2-3,ASSAYTDTQY
TRBV18,TRBJ2-1,ASSPPVSYNEQF
TRBV5-1,TRBJ1-2,ASSRDISNYGYT
TRBV7-8,TRBJ1-5,ASSLMTGDDQPQH
TRBV14,TRBJ2-7,ASSQGVSGGREQY
TRBV11-2,TRBJ2-7,ASRARRGDQPYEQY
TRBV23-1,TRBJ1-2,ASSQIGTEVSYGYT
TRBV28,TRBJ2-7,ASSGRALMGEQY
TRBV11-2,TRBJ2-7,ASSLDSGGEQY
TRBV7-2,TRBJ2-1,ASSLAPGTGSYNEQF
TRBV19,TRBJ2-5,ASSMTGGRYETQY
TRBV10-3,TRBJ2-1,AISESRTGGRDEQF
TRBV6-5,TRBJ1-1,ASSYSSSVNTEAF
TRBV5-1,TRBJ2-1,ASSSLSGGYNEQF
TRBV6-6,TRBJ1-2,ASSYRGPDGYT
TRBV15,TRBJ1-1,ATSREGQANTEAF
TRBV5-5,TRBJ1-1,ASSLDPGRGAF
TRBV4-1,TRBJ2-7,ASSPSASGSYEQY
TRBV6-1,TRBJ2-3,ASSEAAGATDTQY
TRBV5-6,TRBJ2-7,ASSTSYPGQDEA
TRBV6-1,TRBJ1-1,ASTSHRGLRTEAF
TRBV2,TRBJ2-3,ASSGRQSTDTQY
TRBV19,TRBJ2-7,ASSGAVSYEQY
TRBV30,TRBJ1-5,AWSVDRFAPGVKSNQPQH
TRBV7-3,TRBJ2-1,ASSSSSNEQF
TRBV10-1,TRBJ2-1,ASSETSGPTAYEQF